The TCR beta chain under discussion was sequenced for a study of blood T cell repertoires in COVID-19. The authors' processing: Reference gene primer amplification in the assay estimated nucleated cell counts. TCRdb's table, derived via immunoSEQ multiplex PCR, lists solely in-frame clones and lacks some. D and trimming come from the DNA, and the V and J calls and clone size come from that table. The table lists fewer than 450,000 clones, about nine tenths of them singletons. The germline V and J ends were trimmed by 5 bases and 7 bases, with 11 bases remaining between them. The germline V gene encodes CDR1 LNHNV and CDR2 YYDKDF (reference sequence). The CDR3 length is 12 residues.

V gene TRBV15 combines with J gene TRBJ1-2; D uncertain. The receptor was derived from a woman in her 70s with COVID-19, enrolled during active disease. Sequenced input: peripheral blood. DNA for the CDR3: TGTGCCACCAGCCCACGGGGTGCTGGCTACACCTTC. The encoded protein is CATSPRGAGYTF.